Below, 18 T cell receptor beta chains from the same sample are listed, as sequenced in a study of T cells in Graves' hyperthyroidism and ophthalmopathy. Authors of the study amplified TCR beta CDR3 regions from RNA transcripts. During a first-round RT-PCR of the TCR CDR3, the HTBI primer set was used. TCRdb called the multiplex PCR reads again in MiXCR, with one record for every CDR3 protein. Of fewer than 550,000 distinct CDR3 sequences in the sample, 15% to 19% were seen once. Material for sequencing was blood. The receptors stem from a woman between 18 and 29 years old with Graves' hyperthyroidism.

This clonotype was picked up a small number of times. The chain combines TRBV2 with TRBJ1-4; maybe TRBD1 (5 bases). V lost 7 bases and J 0 bases, leaving 12 bases between the germline ends. Germline V lookup: CDR1 SNHLY, CDR2 FYNNEI. The length of the CDR3 is 15 residues. The CDR3 is CASTEGTATNEKLFF. DNA for the CDR3: TGTGCCAGCACGGAGGGGACTGCAACTAATGAAAAACTGTTTTTT.

In this sample, this clonotype turned up a few times. This rearrangement joins TRBV20-1 to TRBJ1-6, with D hard to call. V lost 5 bases and J 7 bases, leaving 12 bases between the germline ends. Germline lookup yields CDR1 DFQATT and CDR2 SNEGSKA (reference sequence). The CDR3 totals 13 residues. The CDR3 nucleotides read TGCAGTGCTGGAAGAGCGGGGAATTCACCCCTCCACTTT. Translated, it gives CSAGRAGNSPLHF.

This clonotype was detected many times. J is TRBJ2-3 and V is TRBV2; 9 bases are a match to TRBD2. The V gene's germline CDR1 is SNHLY and CDR2 FYNNEI. With 3 bases clipped from V and 2 bases from J, the junction kept 6 bases outside the gene matches. CDR3 length: 16 residues. The CDR3 region is CASSDLRGGYTDTQYF. CDR3 bases: TGTGCCAGCAGTGATTTGCGGGGGGGCTACACAGATACGCAGTATTTT. Supplemented by reference TRBV2 and TRBJ2-3, the full variable domain reads EPEVTQTPSHQVTQMGQEVILRCVPISNHLYFYWYRQILGQKVEFLVSFYNNEISEKSEIFDDQFSVERPDGSNFTLKIRSTKLEDSAMYFCASSDLRGGYTDTQYFGPGTRLTVL.

V gene TRBV2 combines with J gene TRBJ2-1; 8 positions match TRBD2. This CDR3 is 16 amino acids long. Germline V lookup: CDR1 SNHLY, CDR2 FYNNEI. V was clipped by 6 bases and J by 8 bases; unmatched bases: 15. Here the CDR3 reads CASRYRTGGRRDEQFF. CDR3 coding DNA: TGTGCCAGCAGATATAGGACTGGCGGGAGGCGCGATGAGCAGTTCTTC.

This clonotype turned up a few times. This sequence joins TRBV27 and TRBJ2-6, with no clear D. This CDR3 has 15 residues. With 3 bases removed from V and 0 bases from J, the gap between germline ends came to 6 bases. CDR1 and CDR2 from the germline V gene are MNHEY and SMNVEV (reference sequence). Here the CDR3 reads CASSFRDSGANVLTF. In DNA, the CDR3 is TGTGCCAGCAGTTTCCGCGACTCTGGGGCCAACGTCCTGACTTTC.

The genes are TRBV20-1 and TRBJ2-2; 8 nucleotides agree with TRBD2. The germline V gene has CDR1 DFQATT and CDR2 SNEGSKA (reference sequence). The CDR3 spans 13 residues. The junction had 3 bases not matched to a gene; V was cut back by 5 bases and J by 4 bases. CDR3 nucleotide sequence: TGCAGTGCTCAGCGGGGGACCACCGGGGAGCTGTTTTTT. It is translated as CSAQRGTTGELFF.

This clonotype was observed at least ten times. The J gene is TRBJ2-5, the V gene TRBV5-1; D is uncertain. Deletions cut 0 bases from V and 1 base from J, with 13 bases between. CDR3 length equals 16 residues. Germline V gene lookup returns CDR1 SGHRS and CDR2 YFSETQ. The CDR3 DNA sequence: TGCGCCAGCAGCTTGGGGGTCGGACGGTCCCAAGAGACCCAGTACTTC. Translation gives CASSLGVGRSQETQYF.

This clonotype was recorded a few times. Since a much larger clone is just one base distant, this may be a read error. The rearrangement uses TRBV7-3 and TRBJ2-1, with D uncertain. The ends were cut back, 5 bases at V and 0 bases at J, with 11 bases in the middle. The germline gives CDR1 SGHTA, CDR2 FQGTGA. The CDR3 length is 15 residues. In DNA form, the CDR3 reads TGTGCCAGCAGCCCAGCCCCCTGCTCCTACAATGAGCAGTTCTTC. The encoded protein is CASSPAPCSYNEQFF.

This clonotype was seen many times. The gene calls are TRBV7-9 and TRBJ2-3; TRBD1 agrees at 10 bases. Germline CDR1 and CDR2: SEHNR and FQNEAQ (reference sequence). The CDR3 is 15 amino acids. J lost 3 bases, V lost 6 bases, and 6 bases had no gene match. CDR3 bases: TGTGCCAGCAGTCCCGGGGACAGGGGAACAGATACGCAGTATTTT. Its protein is CASSPGDRGTDTQYF.

In its sample, this clonotype was seen many times. The J gene is TRBJ2-3, the V gene TRBV7-8; perhaps TRBD1 as D (5 bases). The CDR3 runs to 15 residues. The V gene's germline CDR1 is SGHVS and CDR2 FQNEAQ. V was pared by 0 bases and J by 2 bases, with 9 bases between. The chain's CDR3 is CASSLAGLTTDTQYF. In nucleotides, the CDR3 is TGTGCCAGCAGCTTAGCGGGGCTTACCACAGATACGCAGTATTTT.

This clonotype was seen repeatedly, ten times or more. J is TRBJ2-5 and V is TRBV7-3, with D hard to call. The V gene lost 1 base and the J gene lost 3 bases, with 12 bases spanning the gap. This CDR3 is built from 15 residues. Germline V CDR1 and CDR2: SGHTA, FQGTGA. The CDR3 bases are TGTGCCAGCAGCTTAATAAATAGAAACAAAGAGACCCAGTACTTC. Amino acids: CASSLINRNKETQYF.

This clonotype was counted at least ten times. The rearrangement joins TRBV6-1 to TRBJ1-2, with D maybe TRBD1 (6 bases). This CDR3 is built from 16 residues. From germline, CDR1 is MNHNS and CDR2 SASEGT. Trimming removed 5 bases from V and 0 bases from J, with 16 bases in between. The CDR3 DNA reads TGTGCCAGCAGTTCCCTACAGGGACAAGCTAACTATGGCTACACCTTC. This codes for CASSSLQGQANYGYTF.

This clonotype was seen many times. This sequence joins TRBV6-5 and TRBJ2-7; tentatively, D is TRBD2 (5 bases). The germline V gene encodes CDR1 MNHEY and CDR2 SVGAGI. The CDR3 length is 12 residues. Trimming removed 0 bases from V and 5 bases from J, with 5 bases in between. The CDR3 DNA reads as TGTGCCAGCAGTTACTCCGGGGACGAGCAGTACTTC. Protein product: CASSYSGDEQYF.

This clonotype was counted between two and nine times. The rearrangement joins TRBV6-1 to TRBJ1-6; a weak D match, TRBD1 (5 bases). Trimming took off 8 bases at V and 3 bases at J, with 17 bases between the two ends. CDR1 MNHNS and CDR2 SASEGT come from the germline V gene. There are 16 residues in the CDR3. The DNA for the CDR3 is TGTGCCAGCGGCTCAGGGAAGCGGGGCTATAATTCACCCCTCCACTTT. Its translation is CASGSGKRGYNSPLHF.

V and J are TRBV11-3 and TRBJ1-5; D remains ambiguous. The germline CDR1 and CDR2 sequences are SGHNT and YENEEA. V was clipped by 5 bases and J by 0 bases, with 17 bases between them. CDR3 length: 17 amino acids. CDR3 region: CASSLAWPNYSNQPQHF. Written as DNA, the CDR3 is TGTGCCAGCAGCCTAGCTTGGCCAAATTATAGCAATCAGCCCCAGCATTTT.

The genes are TRBV29-1 and TRBJ2-3; D uncertain. Germline CDR1 and CDR2: SQVTM and ANQGSEA. The V end was cut by 4 bases, the J end by 5 bases, with 7 bases between. There are 11 residues in the CDR3. Written as DNA, the CDR3 is TGCAGCGTTGCCGTGGGAGATACGCAGTATTTT. Protein sequence: CSVAVGDTQYF.

In its sample, this clonotype was seen many times. The V call is TRBV2, the J call TRBJ1-6; 8 bases are a match to TRBD1. The CDR3 has 15 residues. Germline-derived CDR1 and CDR2 are SNHLY and FYNNEI. Trimming cost V 6 bases and J 4 bases; bases outside gene matches: 5. CDR3 coding DNA: TGTGCCAGCAGAACAGACAGGGGTTATAATTCACCCCTCCACTTT. It translates to CASRTDRGYNSPLHF.

The chain recombines TRBV5-1 with TRBJ2-7; D is perhaps TRBD1 or TRBD2 (6 bases each). Looked up from germline, CDR1 is SGHRS and CDR2 is YFSETQ. The CDR3 sequence is 15 residues long. Trimming took off 3 bases at V and 1 base at J, with 14 bases between the two ends. The CDR3 protein is CASSYYGGISYEQYF. The CDR3 DNA is TGCGCCAGCAGCTATTACGGGGGCATATCCTACGAGCAGTACTTC.